The sample holds one count of the clone carrying this T cell receptor (beta chain). Its antigen is currently unknown. Germline-derived CDR1 and CDR2 are GTSNPN and SVGIG (reference sequence). Trimming left V 0 bases short and J 4 bases short, with 13 bases between. CDR3 size: 15 residues. The sample is drawn from a study of shared clonotypes between healthy human individuals. Whole-study results and caveats: In general, naive subsets displayed greater estimated richness than memory subsets did.

Genomic DNA (from each subset) was split evenly across several immunoSEQ plates. The repertoire was sequenced with immunoSEQ multiplex PCR; TCRdb's copy has only in-frame clones and lacks some. The repertoire holds some 1 million clones, with about 75% as singletons. Sequencing used memory CD4+ T cells sorted from blood. Subset given: CD45RA-negative fraction. This clonotype was sampled from a man aged 18 to 30 in good health. This chain connects TRBV30 to TRBJ2-4; D uncertain. As DNA, the CDR3 is TGTGCCTGGAGTGTCACCCGGCTGGGGAAAAACATTCAGTACTTC. It translates to CAWSVTRLGKNIQYF.